These T cell receptor beta chains were read from a single sample in a study of shared clonotypes between healthy human individuals. The data were produced by immunoSEQ multiplex PCR, yet TCRdb's version contains in-frame clones alone and is incomplete. The top ten clones hold roughly 0.62% of a sample with over a million clones, around 82% of them seen once. The material sequenced was memory CD4+ T cells from PBMCs. Receptor source: a young man in good health. Some clones in this sample may be carry-over from other donors' samples. The conserved cysteine and the conserved F or W are not part of the CDR3 here. Fields, in order: J gene, V gene, CDR3 protein.

TRBJ1-5 TRBV28 ASSLADRARNQPQH
TRBJ2-5 TRBV27 ASSLRGSQETQY
TRBJ1-1 TRBV28 ASTSTANTEAF
TRBJ1-1 TRBV18 ASSEGQRAEAF
TRBJ2-5 TRBV28 ASTRGPLGGETQY
TRBJ2-2 TRBV19 ASSVAGFTGELF
TRBJ2-1 TRBV9 ASSTARASVNEQF
TRBJ2-7 TRBV27 ASSLGQQNSYEQY
TRBJ2-1 TRBV15 ATTLGNSYNEQF
TRBJ1-1 TRBV19 ASSIRGPRAF
TRBJ1-4 TRBV2 ASSGQGATNEKLF
TRBJ1-6 TRBV30 AWSLVGLALH
TRBJ2-3 TRBV27 ASSWGAGQTQY
TRBJ1-2 TRBV28 ASYPPEGRVT
TRBJ2-7 TRBV7-2 ASSNWREGYEQY
TRBJ1-5 TRBV9 ASSSGIPPDQPQH
TRBJ1-1 TRBV28 ASSDNPRENTEAF
TRBJ2-5 TRBV15 ATSGLRGSQGTQY
TRBJ1-2 TRBV5-1 ASSSGQGNNYGYT
TRBJ2-5 TRBV7-2 ASSPRGTQY
TRBJ1-4 TRBV28 ASSFRSVPEKLF
TRBJ1-1 TRBV14 ASREYSNTEAF
TRBJ2-7 TRBV19 ASRRGTSGSISYEQY
TRBJ1-4 TRBV5-1 ASSLVLGRGSGKLF
TRBJ2-5 TRBV9 ASSVDRGETQY
TRBJ1-5 TRBV7-2 ASSLEAGTGGH
TRBJ2-2 TRBV5-1 ASSVLPGTSGSAELF
TRBJ2-7 TRBV5-1 ASSSRGLAGSLEQY
TRBJ1-5 TRBV18 ASNHGGIQPQH
TRBJ2-7 TRBV6-5 ASTRTGGYEQY
TRBJ1-4 TRBV19 ASSTTVHEKLF
TRBJ1-4 TRBV5-1 ASSLQGTVNEKLF
TRBJ2-7 TRBV29-1 SVWTSAYEQY
TRBJ1-2 TRBV19 ASSIEGGYGYT
TRBJ2-7 TRBV7-6 ASSSLSGRFYEQY
TRBJ2-1 TRBV18 ASSPRTADNEQF
TRBJ1-1 TRBV5-1 ASSLHTDTEAF
TRBJ1-1 TRBV7-3 ASSRLGPWTEAF
TRBJ2-1 TRBV7-2 ASSLHRDHNEQF
TRBJ2-4 TRBV6-5 ASSSPIRENIQY
TRBJ2-7 TRBV12-5 ASGLEGAEQY
TRBJ1-2 TRBV9 ASSPSLRGNPNYGYT
TRBJ2-5 TRBV18 ASSPLGVADQETQY
TRBJ1-4 TRBV28 ASSRSGTREEKLF
TRBJ1-1 TRBV9 ASSTQTGGAEAF
TRBJ2-3 TRBV5-6 ASSGTPGGGDTQY
TRBJ2-1 TRBV29-1 SVEESAIKNEQF
TRBJ1-2 TRBV9 ASSTYPFSGVGYT
TRBJ2-3 TRBV12-5 ASGTGQPTDTQY
TRBJ2-7 TRBV11-1 ASSLAPNYEQY
TRBJ2-3 TRBV30 AWSAMGLDTDTQY
NA TRBV5-4 ASSLVAGSAYEQY
TRBJ2-7 TRBV18 ASSTGTQGYEQY
TRBJ2-6 TRBV7-2 ASRPGVAGANVLT
TRBJ2-3 TRBV7-2 ASSKQDLPTDTQY